A selection of T cell receptor beta chains follows, all from one sample in a study of T-cell reconstitution after alpha-beta-depleted transplantation in children. TCRdb redid the calling of the PCR reads with MiXCR, one entry per CDR3 protein. The data show about 300,000 distinct CDR3 sequences, with roughly 7.8% seen just once and approximately 9.6% held by the top ten. The sequencing here drew on peripheral blood, taken 360 days after TCRalphabeta/CD19-depleted stem cell transplant. The receptor source for this set is a female patient aged 2 to 10 who had a stem cell transplant for Fanconi anemia, so the T cells may come from the graft donor. Both conserved end residues are part of each CDR3. A D gene is named only where the DNA matches it firmly. Part of the rows lack a size; the others show once, few, many or a class for expanded clones.

clone size: few; J gene: TRBJ2-2; V gene: TRBV5-1; D gene: .; CDR3 length: 14; CDR3 DNA: TGCGCCAGCAGCGCCGACAGGAACGGCGGGGAGCTGTTTTTT; CDR3 protein: CASSADRNGGELFF
clone size: .; J gene: TRBJ1-1; V gene: TRBV6-5; D gene: .; CDR3 length: 15; CDR3 DNA: TGTGCCAGCAGTTCCCCGAGGCGGCGGGGCACTGAAGCTTTCTTT; CDR3 protein: CASSSPRRRGTEAFF
clone size: few; J gene: TRBJ1-1; V gene: TRBV4-3; D gene: .; CDR3 length: 15; CDR3 DNA: TGCGCCAGCAGCCCCGGCCCCGTCCCAAACACTGAAGCTTTCTTT; CDR3 protein: CASSPGPVPNTEAFF
clone size: few; J gene: TRBJ1-5; V gene: TRBV7-2; D gene: .; CDR3 length: 13; CDR3 DNA: TGTGCCAGCAGCTCACACCCGGGGCAGCCCCAGCATTTT; CDR3 protein: CASSSHPGQPQHF
clone size: many; J gene: TRBJ2-3; V gene: TRBV20-1; D gene: TRBD2; CDR3 length: 15; CDR3 DNA: TGCAGTGCTTCCACACTAGCGGGGATGGCAGATACGCAGTATTTT; CDR3 protein: CSASTLAGMADTQYF
clone size: many; J gene: TRBJ2-1; V gene: TRBV9; D gene: .; CDR3 length: 12; CDR3 DNA: TGTGCCAGCAGCCCATTCTACAATGAGCAGTTCTTC; CDR3 protein: CASSPFYNEQFF
clone size: many; J gene: TRBJ1-5; V gene: TRBV6-2/TRBV6-3; D gene: .; CDR3 length: 14; CDR3 DNA: TGTGCCAGCAGTTACCGAGGGGCCAATCAGCCCCAGCATTTT; CDR3 protein: CASSYRGANQPQHF
clone size: .; J gene: TRBJ2-7; V gene: TRBV14; D gene: .; CDR3 length: 14; CDR3 DNA: TGTGCCAGCAGCCAAGTGGGCCTACAGGAACGGCAGTACTTC; CDR3 protein: CASSQVGLQERQYF
clone size: many; J gene: TRBJ1-2; V gene: TRBV6-5; D gene: TRBD1; CDR3 length: 15; CDR3 DNA: TGTGCCAGCAGTTACTCCCCGACAGGGTTGATGGGCTACACCTTC; CDR3 protein: CASSYSPTGLMGYTF
clone size: many; J gene: TRBJ2-1; V gene: TRBV7-9; D gene: .; CDR3 length: 10; CDR3 DNA: TGTGCCAGCAGTCGGGGTGAGCAGTTCTTC; CDR3 protein: CASSRGEQFF
clone size: many; J gene: TRBJ2-7; V gene: TRBV20-1; D gene: .; CDR3 length: 14; CDR3 DNA: TGCAGTGCTAGAGATTCCCCCCGCAACTACGAGCAGTACTTC; CDR3 protein: CSARDSPRNYEQYF
clone size: .; J gene: TRBJ2-1; V gene: TRBV3-1; D gene: TRBD2; CDR3 length: 16; CDR3 DNA: TGTGCCAGCAGCCAAGAGCGGGAGGGCCCGGTACATGAGCAGTTCTTC; CDR3 protein: CASSQEREGPVHEQFF
clone size: .; J gene: TRBJ2-7; V gene: TRBV20-1; D gene: .; CDR3 length: 11; CDR3 DNA: TGCAGTGCCCCACGAGTATCCGAGCAGTACTTC; CDR3 protein: CSAPRVSEQYF
clone size: .; J gene: TRBJ2-3; V gene: TRBV4-1; D gene: TRBD1; CDR3 length: 16; CDR3 DNA: TGCGCCAGCAGCCCTGGACAGGGGGTCCCCACAGATACGCAGTATTTT; CDR3 protein: CASSPGQGVPTDTQYF
clone size: few; J gene: TRBJ1-5; V gene: TRBV7-4; D gene: TRBD1; CDR3 length: 18; CDR3 DNA: TGTGCCAGCAGCCGCTCTCCCGGACAGGGCTATAGCAATCAGCCCCAGCATTTT; CDR3 protein: CASSRSPGQGYSNQPQHF
clone size: many; J gene: TRBJ2-1; V gene: TRBV20-1; D gene: .; CDR3 length: 12; CDR3 DNA: TGCAGTGCTAGGGAGGGGCCCAGGGGGATGTTCTTC; CDR3 protein: CSAREGPRGMFF
clone size: .; J gene: TRBJ2-1; V gene: TRBV11-2; D gene: .; CDR3 length: 12; CDR3 DNA: TGTGCCAGCAGCTTTTATCCGGGGGAGCAGTTCTTC; CDR3 protein: CASSFYPGEQFF
clone size: .; J gene: TRBJ1-1; V gene: TRBV19; D gene: TRBD1; CDR3 length: 15; CDR3 DNA: TGTGCCAGTAGTATTCGGGGACAGGGGAACACTGAAGCTTTCTTT; CDR3 protein: CASSIRGQGNTEAFF
clone size: many; J gene: TRBJ2-7; V gene: TRBV28; D gene: .; CDR3 length: 15; CDR3 DNA: TGTGCCAGCAGTTTCCCCGGGACACCCTCCTACGAGCAGTACTTC; CDR3 protein: CASSFPGTPSYEQYF
clone size: .; J gene: TRBJ1-1; V gene: TRBV5-5; D gene: TRBD1; CDR3 length: 13; CDR3 DNA: TGTGCCAGCAGCTACGGAGGGGGCGGTGAAGCTTTCTTT; CDR3 protein: CASSYGGGGEAFF
clone size: medium-sized; J gene: TRBJ2-7; V gene: TRBV28; D gene: .; CDR3 length: 12; CDR3 DNA: TGTGCCAGCAGTTTCCAGAACTACGAGCAGTACTTC; CDR3 protein: CASSFQNYEQYF
clone size: .; J gene: TRBJ1-6; V gene: TRBV12-5; D gene: .; CDR3 length: 15; CDR3 DNA: TGTGCTAGTGGTTTGGGTCGCGGCCGCAATTCACCCCTCCACTTT; CDR3 protein: CASGLGRGRNSPLHF
clone size: many; J gene: TRBJ2-1; V gene: TRBV24-1; D gene: .; CDR3 length: 15; CDR3 DNA: TGTGCCACCAGTGGGGTACCCTCTGGCTACAATGAGCAGTTCTTC; CDR3 protein: CATSGVPSGYNEQFF